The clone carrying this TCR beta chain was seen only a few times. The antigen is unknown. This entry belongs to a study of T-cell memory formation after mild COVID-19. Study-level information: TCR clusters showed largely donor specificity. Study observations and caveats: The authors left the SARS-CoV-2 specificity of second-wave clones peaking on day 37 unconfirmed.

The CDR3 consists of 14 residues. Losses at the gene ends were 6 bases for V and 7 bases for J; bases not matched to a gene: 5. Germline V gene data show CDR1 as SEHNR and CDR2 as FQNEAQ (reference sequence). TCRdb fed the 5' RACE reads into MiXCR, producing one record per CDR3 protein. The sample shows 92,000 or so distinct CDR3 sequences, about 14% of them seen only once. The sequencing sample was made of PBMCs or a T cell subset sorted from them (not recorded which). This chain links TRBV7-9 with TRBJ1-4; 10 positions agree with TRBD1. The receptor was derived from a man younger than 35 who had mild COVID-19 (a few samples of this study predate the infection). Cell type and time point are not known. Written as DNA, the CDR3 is TGTGCCAGCAGTCACGACAGGGGGCGTGAAAAACTGTTTTTT. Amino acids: CASSHDRGREKLFF. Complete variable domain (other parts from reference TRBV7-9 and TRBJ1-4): DTGVSQNPRHKITKRGQNVTFRCDPISEHNRLYWYRQTLGQGPEFLTYFQNEAQLEKSRLLSDRFSAERPKGSFSTLEIQRTEQGDSAMYLCASSHDRGREKLFFGSGTQLSVL.